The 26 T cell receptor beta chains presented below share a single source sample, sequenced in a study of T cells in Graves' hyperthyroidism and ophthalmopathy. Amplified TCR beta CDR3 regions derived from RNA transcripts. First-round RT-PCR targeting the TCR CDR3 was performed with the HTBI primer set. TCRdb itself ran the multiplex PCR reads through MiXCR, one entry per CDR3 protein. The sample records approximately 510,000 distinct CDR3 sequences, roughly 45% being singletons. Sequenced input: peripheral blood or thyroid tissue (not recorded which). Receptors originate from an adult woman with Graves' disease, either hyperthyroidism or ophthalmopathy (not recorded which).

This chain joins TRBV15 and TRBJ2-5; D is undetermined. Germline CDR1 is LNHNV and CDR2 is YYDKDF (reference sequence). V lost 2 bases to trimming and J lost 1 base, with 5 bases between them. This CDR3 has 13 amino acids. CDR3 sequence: CATSRRFQETQYF. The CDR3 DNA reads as TGTGCCACCAGCAGAAGGTTCCAAGAGACCCAGTACTTC. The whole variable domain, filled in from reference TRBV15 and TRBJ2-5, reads DAMVIQNPRYQVTQFGKPVTLSCSQTLNHNVMYWYQQKSSQAPKLLFHYYDKDFNNEADTPDNFQSRRPNTSFCFLDIRSPGLGDTAMYLCATSRRFQETQYFGPGTRLLVL.

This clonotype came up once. CDR3 sequence reads: CSGSEYTF. CDR3 in DNA: TGCAGTGGTAGTGAGTACACCTTC. This sequence joins TRBV20-1 and TRBJ1-2; D is undetermined. Trimming removed 7 bases from V and 11 bases from J, with 8 bases in between. Germline V CDR1 and CDR2: DFQATT, SNEGSKA (reference sequence). This CDR3 is 8 amino acids long.

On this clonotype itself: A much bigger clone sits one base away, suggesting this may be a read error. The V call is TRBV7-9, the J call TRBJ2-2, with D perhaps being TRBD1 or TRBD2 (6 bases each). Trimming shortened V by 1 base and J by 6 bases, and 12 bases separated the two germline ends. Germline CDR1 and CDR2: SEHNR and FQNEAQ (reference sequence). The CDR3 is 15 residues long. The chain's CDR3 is CASSLVGRGPGELFF. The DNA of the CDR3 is TGTGCCAGCAGCTTAGTTGGCCGGGGGCCCGGGGAGCTGTTTTTT.

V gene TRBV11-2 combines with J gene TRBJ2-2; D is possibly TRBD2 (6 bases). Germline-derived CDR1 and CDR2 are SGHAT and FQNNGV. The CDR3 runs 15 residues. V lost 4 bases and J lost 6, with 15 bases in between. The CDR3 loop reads CASSSLVAGPGELFF. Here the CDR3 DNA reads TGTGCCAGCAGCTCCCTCGTTGCGGGGCCCGGGGAGCTGTTTTTT.

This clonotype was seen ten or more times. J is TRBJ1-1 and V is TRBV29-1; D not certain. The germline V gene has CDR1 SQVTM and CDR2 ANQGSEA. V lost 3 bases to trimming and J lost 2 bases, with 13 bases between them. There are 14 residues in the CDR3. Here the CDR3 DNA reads TGCAGCGTTGAGGAAAGTACAGCTAACACTGAAGCTTTCTTT. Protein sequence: CSVEESTANTEAFF.

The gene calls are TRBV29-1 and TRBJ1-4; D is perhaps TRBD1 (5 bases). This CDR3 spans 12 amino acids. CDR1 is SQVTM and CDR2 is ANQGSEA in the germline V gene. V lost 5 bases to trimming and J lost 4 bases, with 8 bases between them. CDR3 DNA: TGCAGCGTTCGGGGGGATAATGAAAAACTGTTTTTT. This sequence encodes CSVRGDNEKLFF.

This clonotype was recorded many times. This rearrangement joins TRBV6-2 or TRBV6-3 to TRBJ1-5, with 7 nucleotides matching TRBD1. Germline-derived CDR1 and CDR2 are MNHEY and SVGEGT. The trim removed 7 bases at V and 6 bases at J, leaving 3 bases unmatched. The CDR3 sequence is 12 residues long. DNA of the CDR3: TGTGCCAGCAACGACAGGGCTCAGCCCCAGCATTTT. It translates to CASNDRAQPQHF.

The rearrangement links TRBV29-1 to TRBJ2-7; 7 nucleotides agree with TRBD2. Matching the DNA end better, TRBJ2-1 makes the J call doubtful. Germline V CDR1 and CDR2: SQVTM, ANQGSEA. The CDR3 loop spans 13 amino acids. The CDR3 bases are TGCAGCGTTGCGGGGAGGGTGTACAATGAGCAGTTCTTC. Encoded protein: CSVAGRVYNEQFF.

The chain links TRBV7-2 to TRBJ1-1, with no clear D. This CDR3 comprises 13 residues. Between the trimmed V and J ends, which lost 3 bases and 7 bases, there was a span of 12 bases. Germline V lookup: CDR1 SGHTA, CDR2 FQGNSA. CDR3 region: CASSFGPVNEAFF. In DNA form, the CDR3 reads TGTGCCAGCAGCTTTGGACCGGTAAATGAAGCTTTCTTT.

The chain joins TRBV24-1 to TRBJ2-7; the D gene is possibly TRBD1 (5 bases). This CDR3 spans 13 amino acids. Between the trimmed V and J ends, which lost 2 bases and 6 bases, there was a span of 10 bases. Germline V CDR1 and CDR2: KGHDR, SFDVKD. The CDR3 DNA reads TGTGCCACCAGTGATTCATACAGGACCGAGCAGTACTTC. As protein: CATSDSYRTEQYF.

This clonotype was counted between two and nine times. The CDR3 reads CATSPHAALRDEQYF. The CDR3 DNA is TGTGCCACCAGTCCTCATGCGGCTCTAAGGGACGAGCAGTACTTC. The chain carries TRBV24-1 and TRBJ2-7; D is unclear. With 6 bases removed from V and 5 bases from J, the gap between germline ends came to 19 bases. The CDR3 has 15 residues. The germline V gene encodes CDR1 KGHDR and CDR2 SFDVKD.

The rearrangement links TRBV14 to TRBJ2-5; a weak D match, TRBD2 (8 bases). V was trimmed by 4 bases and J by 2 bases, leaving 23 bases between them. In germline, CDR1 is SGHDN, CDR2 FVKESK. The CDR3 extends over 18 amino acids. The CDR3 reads CASSPWAGRDSTQETQYF. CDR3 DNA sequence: TGTGCCAGCAGCCCCTGGGCCGGGAGGGACAGCACTCAAGAGACCCAGTACTTC.

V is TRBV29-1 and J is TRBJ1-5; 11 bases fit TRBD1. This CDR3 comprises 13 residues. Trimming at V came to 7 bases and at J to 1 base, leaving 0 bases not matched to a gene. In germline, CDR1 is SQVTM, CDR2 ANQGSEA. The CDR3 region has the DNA TGCAGCGGGGACAGGGGGAGCAATCAGCCCCAGCATTTT. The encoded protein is CSGDRGSNQPQHF.

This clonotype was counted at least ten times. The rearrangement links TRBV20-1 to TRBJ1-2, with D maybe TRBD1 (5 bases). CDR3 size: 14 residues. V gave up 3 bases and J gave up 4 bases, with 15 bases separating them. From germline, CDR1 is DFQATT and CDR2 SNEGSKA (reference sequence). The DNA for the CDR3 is TGCAGTGCTAGTCAGGGAGGGGCCCCCTATGGCTACACCTTC. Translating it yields CSASQGGAPYGYTF.

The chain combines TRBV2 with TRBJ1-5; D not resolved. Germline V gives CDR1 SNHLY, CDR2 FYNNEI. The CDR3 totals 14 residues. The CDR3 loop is CARDARNSNQPQHF. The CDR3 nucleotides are TGTGCTAGAGATGCCAGGAATAGCAATCAGCCCCAGCATTTT.

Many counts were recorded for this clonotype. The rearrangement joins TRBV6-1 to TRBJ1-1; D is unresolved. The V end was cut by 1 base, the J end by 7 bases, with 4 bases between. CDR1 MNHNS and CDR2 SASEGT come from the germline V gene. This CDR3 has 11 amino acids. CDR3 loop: CASSEEYEAFF. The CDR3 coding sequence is TGTGCCAGCAGTGAAGAATATGAAGCTTTCTTT.

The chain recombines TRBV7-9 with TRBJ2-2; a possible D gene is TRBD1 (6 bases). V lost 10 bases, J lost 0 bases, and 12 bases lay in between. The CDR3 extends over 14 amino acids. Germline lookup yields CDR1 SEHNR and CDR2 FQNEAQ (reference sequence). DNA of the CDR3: TGTGCCAATCGAGGGGGAACGAACACCGGGGAGCTGTTTTTT. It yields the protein CANRGGTNTGELFF.

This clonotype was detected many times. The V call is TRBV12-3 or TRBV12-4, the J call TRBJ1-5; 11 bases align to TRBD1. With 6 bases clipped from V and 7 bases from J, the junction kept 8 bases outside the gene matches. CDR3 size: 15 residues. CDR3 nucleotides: TGTGCCAGCAGCCCGGGACAGGGGGTTAGGCAGCCCCAGCATTTT. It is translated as CASSPGQGVRQPQHF.

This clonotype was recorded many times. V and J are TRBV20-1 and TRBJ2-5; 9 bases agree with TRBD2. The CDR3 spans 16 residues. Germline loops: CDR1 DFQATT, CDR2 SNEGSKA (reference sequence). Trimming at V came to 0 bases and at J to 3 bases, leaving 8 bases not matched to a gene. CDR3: CSARDASGTSKETQYF. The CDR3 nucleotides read TGCAGTGCTAGAGATGCGTCCGGGACTAGCAAAGAGACCCAGTACTTC.

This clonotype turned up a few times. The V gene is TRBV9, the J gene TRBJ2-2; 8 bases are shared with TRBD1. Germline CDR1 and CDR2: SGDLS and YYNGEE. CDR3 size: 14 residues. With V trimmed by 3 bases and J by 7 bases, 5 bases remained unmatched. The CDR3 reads CASSAGQGGGELFF. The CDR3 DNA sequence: TGTGCCAGCAGCGCCGGACAGGGTGGCGGGGAGCTGTTTTTT.

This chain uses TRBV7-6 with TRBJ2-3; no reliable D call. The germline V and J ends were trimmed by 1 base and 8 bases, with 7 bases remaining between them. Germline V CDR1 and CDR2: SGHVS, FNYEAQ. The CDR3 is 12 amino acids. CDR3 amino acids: CASSLDVVTQYF. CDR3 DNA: TGTGCCAGCAGCTTAGACGTGGTTACGCAGTATTTT.

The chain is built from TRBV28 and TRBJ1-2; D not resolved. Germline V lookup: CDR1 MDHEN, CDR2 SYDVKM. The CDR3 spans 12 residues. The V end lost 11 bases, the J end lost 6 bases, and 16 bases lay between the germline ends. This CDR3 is CALRVAGHGYTF. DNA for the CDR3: TGTGCCCTCCGGGTGGCAGGCCATGGCTACACCTTC.

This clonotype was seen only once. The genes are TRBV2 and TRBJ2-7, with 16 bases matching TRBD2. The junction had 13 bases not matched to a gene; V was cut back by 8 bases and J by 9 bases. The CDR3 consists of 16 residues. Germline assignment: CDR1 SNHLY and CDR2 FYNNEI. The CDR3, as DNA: TGTGCCAGCGTGGGACTAGCGGGAGGGCCGAGTGTGGGGCAGTACTTC. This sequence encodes CASVGLAGGPSVGQYF.

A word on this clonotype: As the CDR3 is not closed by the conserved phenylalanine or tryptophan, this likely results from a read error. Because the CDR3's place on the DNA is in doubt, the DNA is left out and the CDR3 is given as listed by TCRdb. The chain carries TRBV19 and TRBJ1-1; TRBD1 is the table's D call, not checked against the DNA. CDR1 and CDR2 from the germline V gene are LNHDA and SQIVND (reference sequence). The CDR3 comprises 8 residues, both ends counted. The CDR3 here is CATRTGTG.

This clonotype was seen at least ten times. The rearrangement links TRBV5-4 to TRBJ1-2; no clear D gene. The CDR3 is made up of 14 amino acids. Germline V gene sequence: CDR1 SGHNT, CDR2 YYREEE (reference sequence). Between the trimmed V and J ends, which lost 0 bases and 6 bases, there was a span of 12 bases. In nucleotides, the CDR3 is TGTGCCAGCAGCTTGGTGGCTGGGCGCGATGGCTACACCTTC. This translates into CASSLVAGRDGYTF.

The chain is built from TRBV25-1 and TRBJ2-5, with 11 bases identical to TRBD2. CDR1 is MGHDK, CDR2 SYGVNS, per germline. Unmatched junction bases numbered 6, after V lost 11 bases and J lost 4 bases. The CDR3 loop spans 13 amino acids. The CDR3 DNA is TGTGCCGTTCCACTAGCGGGAGTAGAGACCCAGTACTTC. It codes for CAVPLAGVETQYF.